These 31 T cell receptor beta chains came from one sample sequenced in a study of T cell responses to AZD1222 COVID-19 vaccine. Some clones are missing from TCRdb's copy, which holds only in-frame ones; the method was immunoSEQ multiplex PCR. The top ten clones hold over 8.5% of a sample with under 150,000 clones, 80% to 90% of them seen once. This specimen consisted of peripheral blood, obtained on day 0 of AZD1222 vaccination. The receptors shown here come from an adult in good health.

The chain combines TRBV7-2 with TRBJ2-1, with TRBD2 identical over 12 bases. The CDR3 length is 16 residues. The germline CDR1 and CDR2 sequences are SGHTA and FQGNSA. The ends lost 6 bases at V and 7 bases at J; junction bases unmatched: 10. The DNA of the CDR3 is TGTGCCAGCAGGCACACTAGCGGGGGGCGGTATAATGAGCAGTTCTTC. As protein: CASRHTSGGRYNEQFF.

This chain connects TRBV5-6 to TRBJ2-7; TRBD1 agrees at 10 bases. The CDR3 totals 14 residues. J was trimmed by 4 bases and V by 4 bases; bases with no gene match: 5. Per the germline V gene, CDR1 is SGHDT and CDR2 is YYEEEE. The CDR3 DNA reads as TGTGCCAGCAGCGCCGGACAGGGGGGGTACGAGCAGTACTTC. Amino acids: CASSAGQGGYEQYF.

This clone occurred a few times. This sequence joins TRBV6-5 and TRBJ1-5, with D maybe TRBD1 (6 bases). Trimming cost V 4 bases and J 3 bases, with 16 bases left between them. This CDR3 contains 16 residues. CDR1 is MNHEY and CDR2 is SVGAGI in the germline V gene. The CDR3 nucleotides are TGTGCCAGCAGTTGGAAAACAGGGTCCCCCAATCAGCCCCAGCATTTT. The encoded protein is CASSWKTGSPNQPQHF.

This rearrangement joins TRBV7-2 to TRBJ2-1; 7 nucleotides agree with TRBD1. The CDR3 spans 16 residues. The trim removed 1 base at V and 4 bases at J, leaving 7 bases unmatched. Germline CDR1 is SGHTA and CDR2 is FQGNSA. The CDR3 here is CASSLVQGQTYNEQFF. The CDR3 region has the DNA TGTGCCAGCAGCTTAGTCCAGGGACAGACATACAATGAGCAGTTCTTC.

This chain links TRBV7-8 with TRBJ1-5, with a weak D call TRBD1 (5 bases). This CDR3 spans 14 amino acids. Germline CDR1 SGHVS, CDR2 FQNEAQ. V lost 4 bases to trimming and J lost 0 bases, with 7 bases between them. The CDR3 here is CASSSGRSNQPQHF. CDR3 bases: TGTGCCAGCAGCTCGGGACGTAGCAATCAGCCCCAGCATTTT.

The CDR3 DNA is TGTGCCAGCAGCCAAGCCCGGAGCTCCTATAATTCACCCCTCCACTTT. This codes for CASSQARSSYNSPLHF. The gene calls are TRBV3-1 (or the pseudogene TRBV3-2) and TRBJ1-6; D is undetermined. V was cut by 1 base and J by 0 bases, with 7 bases left in between. The CDR3 loop spans 16 amino acids. Germline values: CDR1 LGHDT, CDR2 YNNKEL (reference sequence).

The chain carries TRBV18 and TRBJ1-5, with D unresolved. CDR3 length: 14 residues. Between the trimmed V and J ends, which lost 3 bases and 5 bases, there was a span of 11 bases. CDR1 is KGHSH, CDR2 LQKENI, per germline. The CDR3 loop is CASSPEGWDQPQHF. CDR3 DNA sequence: TGTGCCAGCTCACCGGAGGGTTGGGATCAGCCCCAGCATTTT.

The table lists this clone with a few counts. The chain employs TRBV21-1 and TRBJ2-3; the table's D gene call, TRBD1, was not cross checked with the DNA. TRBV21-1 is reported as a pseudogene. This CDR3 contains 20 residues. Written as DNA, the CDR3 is TGTGCCAGCAGCACTGTACCACTTCCGGCTCCTGCACAGATACGATATGCGCAGTATTTT. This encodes CASSTVPLPAPAQIRYAQYF.

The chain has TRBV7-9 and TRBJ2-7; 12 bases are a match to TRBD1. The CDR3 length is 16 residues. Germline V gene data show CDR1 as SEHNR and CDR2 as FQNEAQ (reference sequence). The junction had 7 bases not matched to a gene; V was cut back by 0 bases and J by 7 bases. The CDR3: CASSLAGTGGGGEQYF. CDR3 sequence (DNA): TGTGCCAGCAGCTTAGCCGGGACAGGGGGCGGAGGGGAGCAGTACTTC.

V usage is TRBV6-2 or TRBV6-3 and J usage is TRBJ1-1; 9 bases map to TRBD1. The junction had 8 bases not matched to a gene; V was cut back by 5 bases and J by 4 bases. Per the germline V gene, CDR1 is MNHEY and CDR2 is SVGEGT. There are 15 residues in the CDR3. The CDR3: CASSTLQGAGTEAFF. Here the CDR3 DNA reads TGTGCCAGCAGTACCTTACAGGGGGCGGGCACTGAAGCTTTCTTT.

This chain's CDR3 is CASSPQEAGVGEKLFF. CDR3 bases: TGTGCCAGCTCACCCCAGGAGGCAGGGGTCGGGGAAAAACTGTTTTTT. The rearrangement joins TRBV18 to TRBJ1-4; D is possibly TRBD1 (6 bases). V lost 3 bases and J 8 bases, leaving 19 bases between the germline ends. This CDR3 has 16 residues. Germline CDR1 and CDR2: KGHSH and LQKENI.

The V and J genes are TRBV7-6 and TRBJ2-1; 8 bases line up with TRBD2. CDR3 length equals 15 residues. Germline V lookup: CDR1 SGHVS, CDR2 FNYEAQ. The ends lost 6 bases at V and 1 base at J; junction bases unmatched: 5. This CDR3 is CASSSSGLSYNEQFF. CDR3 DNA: TGTGCCAGCAGTTCTAGCGGGTTATCCTACAATGAGCAGTTCTTC.

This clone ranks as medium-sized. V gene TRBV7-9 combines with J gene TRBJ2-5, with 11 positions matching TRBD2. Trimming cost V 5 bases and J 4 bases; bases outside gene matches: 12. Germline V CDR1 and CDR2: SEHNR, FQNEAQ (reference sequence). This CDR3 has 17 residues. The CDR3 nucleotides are TGTGCCAGCAGCCCAAGGCGGCTAGCGGGGGGTGTAGAGACCCAGTACTTC. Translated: CASSPRRLAGGVETQYF.

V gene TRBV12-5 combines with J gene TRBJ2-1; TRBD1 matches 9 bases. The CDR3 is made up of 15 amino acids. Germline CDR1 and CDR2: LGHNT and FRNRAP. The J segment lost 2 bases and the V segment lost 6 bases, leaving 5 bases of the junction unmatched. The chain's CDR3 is CASGSGTGTYNEQFF. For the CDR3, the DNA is TGTGCTAGTGGCTCCGGGACAGGGACCTACAATGAGCAGTTCTTC.

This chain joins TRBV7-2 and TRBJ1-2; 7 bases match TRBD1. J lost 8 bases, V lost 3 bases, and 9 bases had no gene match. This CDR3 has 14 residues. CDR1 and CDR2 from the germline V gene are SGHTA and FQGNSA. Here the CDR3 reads CASSFPRQGEGYTF. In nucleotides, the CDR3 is TGTGCCAGCAGCTTTCCACGACAGGGCGAAGGCTACACCTTC.

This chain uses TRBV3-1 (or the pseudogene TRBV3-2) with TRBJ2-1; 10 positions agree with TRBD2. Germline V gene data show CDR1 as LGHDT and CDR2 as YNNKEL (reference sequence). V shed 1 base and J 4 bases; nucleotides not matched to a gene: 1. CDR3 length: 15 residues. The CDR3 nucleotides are TGTGCCAGCAGCCAAGGACTAGCGGGTTACAATGAGCAGTTCTTC. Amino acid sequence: CASSQGLAGYNEQFF.

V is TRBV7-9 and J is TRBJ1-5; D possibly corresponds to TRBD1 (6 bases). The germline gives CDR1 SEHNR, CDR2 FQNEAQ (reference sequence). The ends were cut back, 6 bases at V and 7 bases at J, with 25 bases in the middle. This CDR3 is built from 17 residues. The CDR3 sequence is CASSPIRNRDTHQPQHF. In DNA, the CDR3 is TGTGCCAGCAGTCCGATTAGGAACAGGGATACACACCAGCCCCAGCATTTT. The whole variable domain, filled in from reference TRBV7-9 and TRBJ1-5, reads DTGVSQNPRHKITKRGQNVTFRCDPISEHNRLYWYRQTLGQGPEFLTYFQNEAQLEKSRLLSDRFSAERPKGSFSTLEIQRTEQGDSAMYLCASSPIRNRDTHQPQHFGDGTRLSIL.

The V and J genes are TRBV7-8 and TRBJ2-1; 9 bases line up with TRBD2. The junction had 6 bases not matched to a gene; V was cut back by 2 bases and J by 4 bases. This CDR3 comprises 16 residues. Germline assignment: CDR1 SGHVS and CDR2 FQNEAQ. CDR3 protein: CASSLMTSGGYNEQFF. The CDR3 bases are TGTGCCAGCAGCTTAATGACTAGCGGAGGTTACAATGAGCAGTTCTTC.

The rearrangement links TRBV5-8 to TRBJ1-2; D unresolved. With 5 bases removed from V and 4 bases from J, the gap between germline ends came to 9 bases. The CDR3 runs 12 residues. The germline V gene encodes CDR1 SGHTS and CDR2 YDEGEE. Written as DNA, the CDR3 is TGTGCCAGCAGGGCGTACCTCTATGGCTACACCTTC. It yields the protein CASRAYLYGYTF. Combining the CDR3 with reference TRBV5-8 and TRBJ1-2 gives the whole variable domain EAGVTQSPTHLIKTRGQQATLRCSPISGHTSVYWYQQALGLGLQFLLWYDEGEERNRGNFPPRFSGRQFPNYSSELNVNALELEDSALYLCASRAYLYGYTFGSGTRLTVV.

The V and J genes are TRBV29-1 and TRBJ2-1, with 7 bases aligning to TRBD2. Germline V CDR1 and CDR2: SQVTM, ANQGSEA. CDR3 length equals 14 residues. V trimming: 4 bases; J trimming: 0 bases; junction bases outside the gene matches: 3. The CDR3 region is CSVVRGISYNEQFF. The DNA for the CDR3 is TGCAGCGTTGTGCGGGGGATCTCCTACAATGAGCAGTTCTTC.

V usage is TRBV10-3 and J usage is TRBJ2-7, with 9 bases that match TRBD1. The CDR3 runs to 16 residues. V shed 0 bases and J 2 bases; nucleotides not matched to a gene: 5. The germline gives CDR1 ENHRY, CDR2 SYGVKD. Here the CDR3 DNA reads TGTGCCATCAGTGAGTCTGAGACAGGGGGACCCTACGAGCAGTACTTC. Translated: CAISESETGGPYEQYF.

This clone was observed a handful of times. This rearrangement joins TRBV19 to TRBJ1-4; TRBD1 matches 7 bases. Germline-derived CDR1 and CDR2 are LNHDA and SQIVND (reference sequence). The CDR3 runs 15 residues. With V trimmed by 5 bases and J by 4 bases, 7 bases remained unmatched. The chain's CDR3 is CASSAKDRLNEKLFF. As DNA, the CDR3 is TGTGCCAGTAGTGCGAAGGACAGGCTTAATGAAAAACTGTTTTTT.

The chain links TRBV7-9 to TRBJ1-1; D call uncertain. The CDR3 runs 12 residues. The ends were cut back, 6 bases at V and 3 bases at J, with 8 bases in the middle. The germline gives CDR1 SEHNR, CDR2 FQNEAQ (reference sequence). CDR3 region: CASSFRDTEAFF. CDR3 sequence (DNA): TGTGCCAGCAGTTTCCGGGACACTGAAGCTTTCTTT.

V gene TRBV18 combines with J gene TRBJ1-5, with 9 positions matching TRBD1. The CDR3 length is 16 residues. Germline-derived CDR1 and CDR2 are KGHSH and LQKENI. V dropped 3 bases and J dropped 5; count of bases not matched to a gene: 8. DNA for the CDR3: TGTGCCAGCTCACCTAGGACAGGGGTCGACTATCAGCCCCAGCATTTT. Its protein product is CASSPRTGVDYQPQHF. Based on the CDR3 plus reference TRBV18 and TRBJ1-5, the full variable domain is NAGVMQNPRHLVRRRGQEARLRCSPMKGHSHVYWYRQLPEEGLKFMVYLQKENIIDESGMPKERFSAEFPKEGPSILRIQQVVRGDSAAYFCASSPRTGVDYQPQHFGDGTRLSIL.

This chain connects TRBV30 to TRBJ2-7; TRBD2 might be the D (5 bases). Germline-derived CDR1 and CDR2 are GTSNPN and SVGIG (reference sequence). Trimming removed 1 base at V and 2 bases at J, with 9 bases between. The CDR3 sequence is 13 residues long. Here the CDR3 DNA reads TGTGCCTGGAGTGCGGGGATAACCTACGAGCAGTACTTC. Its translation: CAWSAGITYEQYF.

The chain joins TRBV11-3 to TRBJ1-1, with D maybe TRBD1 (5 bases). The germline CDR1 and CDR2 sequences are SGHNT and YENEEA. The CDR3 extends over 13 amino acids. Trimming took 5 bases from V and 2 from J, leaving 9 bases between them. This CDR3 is CASSEGLNTEAFF. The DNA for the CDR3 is TGTGCCAGCAGCGAGGGACTAAACACTGAAGCTTTCTTT.

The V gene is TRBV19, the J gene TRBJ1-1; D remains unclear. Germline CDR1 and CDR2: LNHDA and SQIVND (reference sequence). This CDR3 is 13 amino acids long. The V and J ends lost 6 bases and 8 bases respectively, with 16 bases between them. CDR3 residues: CASSTYEGGEAFF. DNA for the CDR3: TGTGCCAGTAGCACTTACGAAGGAGGGGAAGCTTTCTTT. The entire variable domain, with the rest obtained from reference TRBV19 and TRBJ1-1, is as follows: DGGITQSPKYLFRKEGQNVTLSCEQNLNHDAMYWYRQDPGQGLRLIYYSQIVNDFQKGDIAEGYSVSREKKESFPLTVTSAQKNPTAFYLCASSTYEGGEAFFGQGTRLTVV.

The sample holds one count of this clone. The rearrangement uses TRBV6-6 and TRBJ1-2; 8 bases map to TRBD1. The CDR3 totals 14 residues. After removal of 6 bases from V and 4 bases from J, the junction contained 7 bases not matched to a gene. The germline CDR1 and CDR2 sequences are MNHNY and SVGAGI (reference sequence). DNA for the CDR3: TGTGCCAGCAGCAGGGGACAGGCCCCCTATGGCTACACCTTC. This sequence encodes CASSRGQAPYGYTF.

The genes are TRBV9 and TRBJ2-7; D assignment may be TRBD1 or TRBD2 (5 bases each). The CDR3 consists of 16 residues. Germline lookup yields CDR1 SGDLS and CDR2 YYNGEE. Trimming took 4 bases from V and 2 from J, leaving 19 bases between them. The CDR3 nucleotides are TGTGCCAGCAGCCCCCGAGGGGAAGGTCGGGCCTACGAGCAGTACTTC. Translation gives CASSPRGEGRAYEQYF.

CDR3 sequence: CASSVRDRGDNEQYF. The CDR3 nucleotides are TGCGCCAGCAGCGTACGGGACAGGGGAGACAACGAGCAGTACTTC. The chain is built from TRBV4-1 and TRBJ2-7, with TRBD1 matching 10 bases. Germline-derived CDR1 and CDR2 are MGHRA and YSYEKL. The V segment lost 5 bases and the J segment 5 bases; nucleotides outside the gene matches: 9. This CDR3 is built from 15 residues.

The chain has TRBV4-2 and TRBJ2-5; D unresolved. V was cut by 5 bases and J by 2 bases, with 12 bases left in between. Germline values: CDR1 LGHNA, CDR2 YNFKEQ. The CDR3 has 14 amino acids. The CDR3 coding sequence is TGTGCCAGCAGCGACCCCAGCGTTCAAGAGACCCAGTACTTC. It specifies CASSDPSVQETQYF.